The clone carrying this T cell receptor (beta chain) turned up a few times. What it binds is not known. This entry is derived from a study of T-cell reconstitution after alpha-beta-depleted transplantation in children. The study's findings and limits: A year had passed since transplant, and T-cell counts and diversity by then came mostly from newly produced T cells.

Unique molecular identifiers featured in how the TCRbeta library was prepared. Each CDR3 protein is one row after TCRdb ran MiXCR on the PCR reads. The sample gives some 310,000 distinct CDR3 sequences, approximately 20% of which show up once; around 9.9% is in the top ten. Germline V gene data show CDR1 as SGHRS and CDR2 as YFSETQ. Trimming stripped 0 bases from V and 1 base from J, with 22 bases between. This CDR3 spans 19 amino acids. The input for sequencing was PBMCs, mostly from graft donor cells, taken 180 days after TCRalphabeta/CD19-depleted stem cell transplant. J is TRBJ2-5 and V is TRBV5-1; D perhaps matches TRBD1 (6 bases). This TCR came from a male patient aged 10 to 17 who had a stem cell transplant for acute lymphoblastic leukemia, so the T cells may come from the graft donor. CDR3 nucleotide sequence: TGCGCCAGCAGCTTGGAAAGAGGGGGACGAAAGAATTTCCAAGAGACCCAGTACTTC. This gives the protein CASSLERGGRKNFQETQYF. Full variable domain (remainder filled in from reference TRBV5-1 and TRBJ2-5): KAGVTQTPRYLIKTRGQQVTLSCSPISGHRSVSWYQQTPGQGLQFLFEYFSETQRNKGNFPGRFSGRQFSNSRSEMNVSTLELGDSALYLCASSLERGGRKNFQETQYFGPGTRLLVL.